The T cell receptor (beta chain) described here comes from a study of blood T cells in healthy people across ages. Worth noting for this clonotype: Its matching antigen is unknown.

Extraction of total RNA produced a minimum of 5 micrograms from each sample. Study-level findings and limits: Naive CD4+ cell counts and diversity both ran higher in long-lived than in aged donors. PBMC samples, being unsorted, prevented any conclusive comparison of naive and antigen-experienced cells.

CDR3 length equals 17 residues. Between the trimmed V and J ends, which lost 5 bases and 2 bases, there was a span of 22 bases. The V gene's germline CDR1 is SGHTA and CDR2 FQGNSA. Through a sample-barcoded 5' primer and a J-beta primer mix, a second PCR was run for roughly 6 to 11 cycles. Individual samples furnished no less than 2.5 million CDR3-containing paired-end reads apiece. TCRdb used MiXCR to reprocess the 5' RACE reads, holding one entry per CDR3 protein. The sample carries 910,000 or so distinct CDR3 sequences, around 54% recorded once. The sample comprised blood. The gene calls are TRBV7-2 and TRBJ2-7; a possible D gene is TRBD1 (5 bases). This TCR was sampled from a woman aged 55-70 years in good health. The CDR3 loop reads CASSRPMEKLTAYEQYF. The DNA of the CDR3 is TGTGCCAGCAGCCGCCCTATGGAGAAATTGACAGCCTACGAGCAGTACTTC.